The T cell receptor (beta chain) under discussion was sequenced for a study of identical twins. Overall study findings and caveats: Beta clonotypes that were abundant in cord blood contained fewer insertions, a pattern absent from memory repertoires. An excess of low generation probability was shown by twin-shared out-of-frame alpha sequences.

cDNA molecules carried unique molecular identifiers, and template switching added a universal primer site. TCRdb itself ran the 5' RACE reads through MiXCR, one entry per CDR3 protein. The sample carries about 210,000 distinct CDR3 sequences, roughly 9.4% recorded once. This clonotype is categorized as medium-sized (0.01 to 0.1%). The target antigen is unknown. Trimming took 6 bases from V and 10 from J; bases not matched to a gene: 10. Germline CDR1 and CDR2: ENHRY and SYGVKD. The CDR3 contains 14 residues. All donors were healthy Caucasians. The chain is built from TRBV10-3 and TRBJ2-1, with 9 bases identical to TRBD2. This clonotype was sampled from a woman aged 18-35 years in good health. Specimen: memory (CD45RO+) T cells sorted from blood. The CDR3 loop reads CAISDGTSIWEQFF. The DNA for the CDR3 is TGTGCCATCAGCGACGGGACTAGCATTTGGGAGCAGTTCTTC.